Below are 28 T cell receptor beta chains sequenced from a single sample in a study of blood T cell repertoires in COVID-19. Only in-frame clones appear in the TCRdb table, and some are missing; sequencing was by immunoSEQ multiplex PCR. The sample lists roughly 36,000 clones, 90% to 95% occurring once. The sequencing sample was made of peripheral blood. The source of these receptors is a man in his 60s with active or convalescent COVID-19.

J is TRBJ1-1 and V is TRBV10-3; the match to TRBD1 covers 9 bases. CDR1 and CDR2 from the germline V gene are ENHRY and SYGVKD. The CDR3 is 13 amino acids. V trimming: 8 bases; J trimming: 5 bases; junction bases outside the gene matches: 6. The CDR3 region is CAIGPGQGTEAFF. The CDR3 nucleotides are TGTGCCATCGGACCGGGACAGGGAACTGAAGCTTTCTTT.

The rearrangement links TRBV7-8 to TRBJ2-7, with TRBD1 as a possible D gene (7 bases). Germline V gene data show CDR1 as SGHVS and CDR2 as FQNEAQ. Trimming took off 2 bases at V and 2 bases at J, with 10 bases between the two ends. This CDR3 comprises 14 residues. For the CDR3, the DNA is TGTGCCAGCAGCTTACAGGGGGGCACCTACGAGCAGTACTTC. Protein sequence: CASSLQGGTYEQYF.

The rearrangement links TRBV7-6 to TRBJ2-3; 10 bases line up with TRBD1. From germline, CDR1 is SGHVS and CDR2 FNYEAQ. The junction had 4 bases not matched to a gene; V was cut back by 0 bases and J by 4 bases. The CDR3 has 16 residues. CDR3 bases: TGTGCCAGCAGCTTAGCGCAAGGACAGGGGGCAGATACGCAGTATTTT. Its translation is CASSLAQGQGADTQYF.

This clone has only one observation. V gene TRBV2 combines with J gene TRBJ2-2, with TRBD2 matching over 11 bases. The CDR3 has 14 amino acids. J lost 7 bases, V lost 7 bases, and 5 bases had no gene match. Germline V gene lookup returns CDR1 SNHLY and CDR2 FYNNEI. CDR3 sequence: CASIAGGLNGELFF. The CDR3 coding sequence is TGTGCCAGCATAGCGGGAGGGCTTAACGGGGAGCTGTTTTTT.

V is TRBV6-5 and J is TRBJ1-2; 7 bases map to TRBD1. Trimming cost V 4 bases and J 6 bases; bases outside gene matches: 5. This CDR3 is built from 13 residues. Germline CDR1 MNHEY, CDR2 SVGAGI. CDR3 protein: CASSSRTGNGYTF. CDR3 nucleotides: TGTGCCAGCAGTTCCCGGACAGGCAATGGCTACACCTTC.

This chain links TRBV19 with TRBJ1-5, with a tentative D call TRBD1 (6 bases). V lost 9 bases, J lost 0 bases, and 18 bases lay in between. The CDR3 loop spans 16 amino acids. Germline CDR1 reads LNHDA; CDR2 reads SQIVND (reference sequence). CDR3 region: CASTSNREFSNQPQHF. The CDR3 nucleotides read TGTGCCAGCACCTCGAACAGGGAATTTAGCAATCAGCCCCAGCATTTT.

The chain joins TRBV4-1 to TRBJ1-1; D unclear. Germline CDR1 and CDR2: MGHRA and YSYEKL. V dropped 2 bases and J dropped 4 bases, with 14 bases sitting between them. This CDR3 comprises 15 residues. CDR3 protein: CASSQLPGGSTEAFF. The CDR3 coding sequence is TGCGCCAGCAGCCAACTACCCGGAGGGAGCACTGAAGCTTTCTTT.

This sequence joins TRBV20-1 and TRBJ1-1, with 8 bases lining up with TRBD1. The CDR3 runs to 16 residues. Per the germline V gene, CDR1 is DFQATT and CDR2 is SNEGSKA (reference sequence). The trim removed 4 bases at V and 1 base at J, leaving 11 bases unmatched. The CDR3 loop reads CSAIDPGQARNTEAFF. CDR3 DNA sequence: TGCAGTGCTATTGACCCGGGACAGGCGAGGAACACTGAAGCTTTCTTT.

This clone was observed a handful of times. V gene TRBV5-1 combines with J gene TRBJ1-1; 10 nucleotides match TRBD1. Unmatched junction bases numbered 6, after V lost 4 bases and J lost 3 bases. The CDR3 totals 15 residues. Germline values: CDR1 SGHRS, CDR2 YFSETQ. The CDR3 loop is CASSRTGGWDTEAFF. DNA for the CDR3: TGCGCCAGCAGCAGGACAGGGGGATGGGACACTGAAGCTTTCTTT.

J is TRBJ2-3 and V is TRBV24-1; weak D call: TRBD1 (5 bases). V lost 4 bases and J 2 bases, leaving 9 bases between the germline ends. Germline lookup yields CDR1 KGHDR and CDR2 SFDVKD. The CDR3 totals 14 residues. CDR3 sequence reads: CATSEMTATDTQYF. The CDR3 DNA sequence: TGTGCCACCAGTGAGATGACAGCCACAGATACGCAGTATTTT.

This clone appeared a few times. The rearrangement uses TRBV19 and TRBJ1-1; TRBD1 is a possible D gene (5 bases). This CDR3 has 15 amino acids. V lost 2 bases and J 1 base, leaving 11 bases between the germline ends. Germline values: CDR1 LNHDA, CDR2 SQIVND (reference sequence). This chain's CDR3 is CASSIWAQGNTEAFF. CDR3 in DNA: TGTGCCAGTAGTATATGGGCCCAGGGGAACACTGAAGCTTTCTTT.

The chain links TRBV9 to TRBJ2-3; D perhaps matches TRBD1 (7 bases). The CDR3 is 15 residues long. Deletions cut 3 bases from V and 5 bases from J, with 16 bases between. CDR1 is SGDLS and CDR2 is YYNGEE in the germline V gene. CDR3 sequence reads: CASSALEGAGDTQYF. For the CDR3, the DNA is TGTGCCAGCAGCGCTTTGGAGGGGGCTGGAGATACGCAGTATTTT.

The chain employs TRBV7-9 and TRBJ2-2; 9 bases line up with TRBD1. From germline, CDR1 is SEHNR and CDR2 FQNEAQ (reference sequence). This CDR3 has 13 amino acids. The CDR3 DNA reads TGTACACACCGGGACAGGGACACCGGGGAGCTGTTTTTT. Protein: CTHRDRDTGELFF.

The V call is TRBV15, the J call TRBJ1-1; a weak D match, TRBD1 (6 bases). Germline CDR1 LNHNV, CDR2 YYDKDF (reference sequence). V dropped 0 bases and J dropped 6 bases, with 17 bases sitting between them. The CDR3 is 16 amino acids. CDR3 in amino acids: CATSRDRGNSLAEAFF. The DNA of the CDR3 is TGTGCCACCAGCAGAGACAGGGGCAATTCTCTGGCTGAAGCTTTCTTT.

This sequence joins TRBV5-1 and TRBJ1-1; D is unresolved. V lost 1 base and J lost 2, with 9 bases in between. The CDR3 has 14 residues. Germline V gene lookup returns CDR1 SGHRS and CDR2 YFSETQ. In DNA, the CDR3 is TGCGCCAGCAGCTTGCCCCGGGGAAACACTGAAGCTTTCTTT. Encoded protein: CASSLPRGNTEAFF.

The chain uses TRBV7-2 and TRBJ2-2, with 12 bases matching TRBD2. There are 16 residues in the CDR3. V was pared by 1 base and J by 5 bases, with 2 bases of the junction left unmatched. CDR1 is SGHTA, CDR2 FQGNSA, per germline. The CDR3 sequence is CASSLDLAGGTGELFF. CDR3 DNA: TGTGCCAGCAGCTTAGATCTAGCGGGGGGGACCGGGGAGCTGTTTTTT.

As DNA, the CDR3 is TGTGCCAGCAGCCTGACAGGGCCCCAGCCCCAGCATTTT. This encodes CASSLTGPQPQHF. The rearrangement links TRBV28 to TRBJ1-5; 7 bases align to TRBD1. Germline loops: CDR1 MDHEN, CDR2 SYDVKM. The CDR3 is 13 amino acids. J gave up 7 bases and V 6 bases, and 6 bases lay outside the gene matches.

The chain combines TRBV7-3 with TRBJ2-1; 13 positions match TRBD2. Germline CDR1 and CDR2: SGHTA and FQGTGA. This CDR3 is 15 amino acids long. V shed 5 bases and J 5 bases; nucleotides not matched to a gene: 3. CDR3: CASSGTSGANNEQFF. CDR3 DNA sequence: TGTGCCAGCAGCGGGACTAGCGGGGCGAACAATGAGCAGTTCTTC.

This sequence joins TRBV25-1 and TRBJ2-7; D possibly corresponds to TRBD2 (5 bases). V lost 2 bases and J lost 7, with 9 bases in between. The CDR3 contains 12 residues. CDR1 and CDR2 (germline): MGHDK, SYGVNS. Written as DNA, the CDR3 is TGTGCCAGCAGTGAACCGGGGAGAGAGCAGTACTTC. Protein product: CASSEPGREQYF.

CDR3 amino acids: CAISEFSGSKADTQYF. The CDR3 region has the DNA TGTGCCATCAGTGAATTTAGCGGGAGTAAGGCAGATACGCAGTATTTT. This sequence joins TRBV10-3 and TRBJ2-3, with TRBD2 matching 9 bases. The V gene's germline CDR1 is ENHRY and CDR2 SYGVKD. With 3 bases clipped from V and 4 bases from J, the junction kept 8 bases outside the gene matches. The CDR3 is made up of 16 amino acids.

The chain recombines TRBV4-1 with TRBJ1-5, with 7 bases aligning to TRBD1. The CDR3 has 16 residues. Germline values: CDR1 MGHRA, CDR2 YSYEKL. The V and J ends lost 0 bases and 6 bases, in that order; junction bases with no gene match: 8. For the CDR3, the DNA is TGCGCCAGCAGCCAAGAAAGCATCAGGGGGAGTCAGCCCCAGCATTTT. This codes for CASSQESIRGSQPQHF.

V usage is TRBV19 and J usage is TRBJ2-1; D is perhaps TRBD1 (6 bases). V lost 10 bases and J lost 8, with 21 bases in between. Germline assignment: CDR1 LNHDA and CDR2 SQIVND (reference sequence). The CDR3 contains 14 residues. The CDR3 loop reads CATRGRGTTDEQFF. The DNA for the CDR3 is TGTGCCACTCGGGGCAGGGGAACTACCGATGAGCAGTTCTTC.

The DNA of the CDR3 is TGTGCCAGCGGAGGGACTAGCGGATACAATGAGCAGTTCTTC. This gives the protein CASGGTSGYNEQFF. This chain connects TRBV18 to TRBJ2-1, with 11 bases that match TRBD2. CDR3 size: 14 residues. V was pared by 8 bases and J by 4 bases, with 4 bases of the junction left unmatched. CDR1 is KGHSH, CDR2 LQKENI, per germline.

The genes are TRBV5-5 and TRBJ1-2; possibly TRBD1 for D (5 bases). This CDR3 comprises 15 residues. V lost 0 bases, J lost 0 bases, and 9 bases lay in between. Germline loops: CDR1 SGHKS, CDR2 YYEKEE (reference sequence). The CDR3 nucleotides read TGTGCCAGCAGCTTGGCCGGGGGAGCTAACTATGGCTACACCTTC. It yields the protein CASSLAGGANYGYTF.

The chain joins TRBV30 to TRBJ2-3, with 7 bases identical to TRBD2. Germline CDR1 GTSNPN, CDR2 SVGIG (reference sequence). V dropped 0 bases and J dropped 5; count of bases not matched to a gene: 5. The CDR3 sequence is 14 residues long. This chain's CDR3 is CAWSVGGEEDTQYF. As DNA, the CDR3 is TGTGCCTGGAGTGTTGGGGGGGAGGAAGATACGCAGTATTTT.

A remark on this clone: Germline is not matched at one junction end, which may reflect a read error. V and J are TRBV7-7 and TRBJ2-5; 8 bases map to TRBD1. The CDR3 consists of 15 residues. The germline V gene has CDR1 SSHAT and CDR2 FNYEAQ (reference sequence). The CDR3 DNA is TGTGCTAGCAGCTCTCCTGCAGGGGGCGCAGAGACCCAGTACTTC. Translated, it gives CASSSPAGGAETQYF.

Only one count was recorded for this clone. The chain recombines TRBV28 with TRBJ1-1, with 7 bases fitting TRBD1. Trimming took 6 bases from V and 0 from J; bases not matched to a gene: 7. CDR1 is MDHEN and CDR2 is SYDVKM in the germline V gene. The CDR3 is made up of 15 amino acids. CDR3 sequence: CASSHMGQMNTEAFF. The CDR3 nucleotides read TGTGCCAGCAGCCACATGGGACAGATGAACACTGAAGCTTTCTTT.

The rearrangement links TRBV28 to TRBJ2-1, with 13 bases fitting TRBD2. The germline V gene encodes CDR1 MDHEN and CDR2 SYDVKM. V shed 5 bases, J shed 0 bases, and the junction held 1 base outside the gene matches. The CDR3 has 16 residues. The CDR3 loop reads CASSRTSGSSYNEQFF. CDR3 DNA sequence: TGTGCCAGCAGTCGGACTAGCGGGAGCTCCTACAATGAGCAGTTCTTC.